This is a list of T cell receptor beta chains from one sample in a study of blood T cell repertoires in COVID-19. The method was immunoSEQ multiplex PCR; TCRdb's version includes in-frame clones alone and lacks a portion of them. The table has 150,000 to 200,000 clones, around nine tenths seen once. The specimen sequenced was peripheral blood. The source of these receptors is a woman aged 70-85 years with COVID-19, enrolled during active disease. CDR3s include the opening cysteine and the closing phenylalanine or tryptophan. Fields, in order: CDR3 DNA, CDR3 protein, J gene, D gene, V gene, clone size. The D gene is left open where the match is weak. Expanded clones get a size class; other rows say once, few or many, or leave the size out.

TGTGCCAGCAGCTTGGTGGGCAAACTCTATGGCTACACCTTC	CASSLVGKLYGYTF	TRBJ1-2	-	TRBV5-8	-
TGTGCCAGCAGCCAAGCAGGGCGCGGCGAGCAGTACTTC	CASSQAGRGEQYF	TRBJ2-7	-	TRBV3-1/TRBV3-2	-
TGCGCCAGCAGTAAAAAAATCGGACAGGGATGGAATTCACCCCTCCACTTT	CASSKKIGQGWNSPLHF	TRBJ1-6	TRBD1	TRBV23-1	-
TGCGCCAGCAGCAGGGACAGGGAGGGTTCACCCCTCCACTTT	CASSRDREGSPLHF	TRBJ1-6	TRBD1	TRBV5-1	-
TGTGCCAGCAGGGGGAGGGTCTGGGGGCCACCGAACACTGAAGCTTTCTTT	CASRGRVWGPPNTEAFF	TRBJ1-1	-	TRBV5-6	-
TGCGCCAGCAGTCCCGGGACAGGGGGAGCTGGCTACACCTTC	CASSPGTGGAGYTF	TRBJ1-2	TRBD1	TRBV5-1	-
TGTGCCAGTAGTATGGGGAGGGGATCCGAGACCCAGTACTTC	CASSMGRGSETQYF	TRBJ2-5	TRBD2	TRBV19	-
TGCGCCAGCAGCCAAGATGGGGACACGTGGAATTCACCCCTCCACTTT	CASSQDGDTWNSPLHF	TRBJ1-6	-	TRBV4-1	-
TGTGCCAGCAGACTAGGAGGCGTCGGGGAAAAACTGTTTTTT	CASRLGGVGEKLFF	TRBJ1-4	-	TRBV27	once
TGTGCCAGCAGTTTAGTAGAGAATTCACCCCTCCACTTT	CASSLVENSPLHF	TRBJ1-6	-	TRBV12-3/TRBV12-4	-
TGTGCCAGCAGAGCCGTACAGGGTGAAGCTTTCTTT	CASRAVQGEAFF	TRBJ1-1	-	TRBV6-5	-
TGTGCCAGCAGTTATGGGGCCCTGGGGGCCAACGTCCTGACTTTC	CASSYGALGANVLTF	TRBJ2-6	-	TRBV2	-
TGCAGTGCTAGTATCGCTAGCGGGCAATACGAGCAGTACTTC	CSASIASGQYEQYF	TRBJ2-7	TRBD2	TRBV20-1	-
TGCAGTGCAGGGACTAGCGGGGATCAGTTCTTC	CSAGTSGDQFF	TRBJ2-1	TRBD2	TRBV20-1	-
TGTGCCAGCAGTTTACACTCGACAGGGGTCACTGAAGCTTTCTTT	CASSLHSTGVTEAFF	TRBJ1-1	TRBD1	TRBV28	-
TGTGCCAGTAGTATCGGACAGGGGGTCCACGAGCAGTACTTC	CASSIGQGVHEQYF	TRBJ2-7	TRBD1	TRBV19	few
TGTGCCAGCAGTGCGGGGCGGGGGACAGGGGATTTGTATGGTACGGATACGCAGTATTTT	CASSAGRGTGDLYGTDTQYF	TRBJ2-3	TRBD1	TRBV6-1	few
TGTGCCAGCAGTTACTCGACCAGGGGTTACGGCGAGCAGTACTTC	CASSYSTRGYGEQYF	TRBJ2-7	-	TRBV6-6	-
TGTGCCAGCAGCAGGTACAATGAGCAGTTCTTC	CASSRYNEQFF	TRBJ2-1	-	TRBV2	-
TGCGCCAGCAGCTTGGAGGGGGCAAGTAATGAAAAACTGTTTTTT	CASSLEGASNEKLFF	TRBJ1-4	TRBD1	TRBV5-1	-
TGTGCCACCAGCAGGGATGACGGGGTGCCCACTGAAGCTTTCTTT	CATSRDDGVPTEAFF	TRBJ1-1	-	TRBV15	-
TGTGCCAGCACAACAGGGAGCGAGCAGTTCTTC	CASTTGSEQFF	TRBJ2-1	-	TRBV2	-
TGTGCCAGCAGCTTAGTAGGAGATGAGCAGTTCTTC	CASSLVGDEQFF	TRBJ2-1	-	TRBV7-9	-
TGTGCCAGCAGCTTAGTAGGAGGGGCAGGTGAAAAACTGTTTTTT	CASSLVGGAGEKLFF	TRBJ1-4	-	TRBV7-2	-
TGTGCCAGCAGCCGGGTAGGGGGGGCCGGCAATGAGCAGTTCTTC	CASSRVGGAGNEQFF	TRBJ2-1	-	TRBV3-1/TRBV3-2	-
TGTGCCAGCAGCCCTTGGAGGGAGGGAATGAACACTGAAGCTTTCTTT	CASSPWREGMNTEAFF	TRBJ1-1	-	TRBV28	-
TGTGCCAGCAGCTTAGTTACGGGGAATGAAAAACTGTTTTTT	CASSLVTGNEKLFF	TRBJ1-4	-	TRBV7-2	-
TGTGCCACCAGCAGAGCCCGGGACATTCCTAACTATGGCTACACCTTC	CATSRARDIPNYGYTF	TRBJ1-2	-	TRBV15	-
TGTGCCAGCAGTTTATCGACTACCCTACAATACGAGCAGTACTTC	CASSLSTTLQYEQYF	TRBJ2-7	-	TRBV27	once
TGTGCCAGCAGTGTCCCGGGAGGTTGGACTAATTCACCCCTCCACTTT	CASSVPGGWTNSPLHF	TRBJ1-6	-	TRBV28	-
TGTGCCAGTAGTATAGATCAGTACAGATCGGAAAAACTGTTTTTT	CASSIDQYRSEKLFF	TRBJ1-4	-	TRBV19	-
TGTGCCAGCACCTGGGGGGGGGAAGAAAAACTGTTTTTT	CASTWGGEEKLFF	TRBJ1-4	-	TRBV6-5	-